These T cell receptor beta chains were read from a single sample in a study of blood T cell repertoires in COVID-19. Generated by immunoSEQ multiplex PCR, the TCRdb table keeps only in-frame clones and is missing some. Of 360,000 or so clones in the sample, around 86% were seen once. Sequences were obtained from PBMCs or T cells enriched from blood (not recorded which). These receptors all stem from a woman between 50 and 59 years old who had recovered from COVID-19. The CDR3 runs from the conserved cysteine through the conserved F or W. The D gene is left open where the match is weak. For some rows the clone size is stated as once, few or many, or as a class when expanded; others skip it.

V	D	size	J	CDR3	DNA
TRBV25-1	.	.	TRBJ2-3	CASNQGLWDTQYF	TGTGCCAGCAATCAGGGGCTGTGGGATACGCAGTATTTT
TRBV5-4	TRBD1	.	TRBJ2-5	CASSQAGQGRKTQYF	TGTGCCAGCAGCCAGGCGGGACAGGGACGTAAGACCCAGTACTTC
TRBV7-8	TRBD2	.	TRBJ2-1	CASSLSLPSGGITYNEQFF	TGTGCCAGCAGCTTATCCCTTCCTAGCGGGGGGATAACCTACAATGAGCAGTTCTTC
TRBV9	TRBD2	.	TRBJ2-1	CASSVLAGGPINEQFF	TGTGCCAGCAGCGTTCTGGCGGGGGGGCCGATCAATGAGCAGTTCTTC
TRBV4-2	.	.	TRBJ2-7	CASSQDSYEQYF	TGTGCCAGCAGCCAAGACAGCTACGAGCAGTACTTC
TRBV30	TRBD1	.	TRBJ2-7	CAWGRQGMGEQYF	TGTGCCTGGGGGAGACAGGGGATGGGCGAGCAGTACTTC
TRBV27	.	once	TRBJ2-7	CASSLLDGSSYEQYF	TGTGCCAGCAGTTTATTGGATGGGAGCTCCTACGAGCAGTACTTC
TRBV2	TRBD1	.	TRBJ2-1	CANSPDRVSNEQFF	TGTGCCAACTCCCCGGACAGGGTTTCCAATGAGCAGTTCTTC
TRBV2	TRBD2	.	TRBJ2-1	CASSESGTSGRAPAFF	TGTGCCAGCAGTGAGTCCGGGACTAGCGGGAGGGCCCCCGCGTTCTTC
TRBV15	.	few	TRBJ2-5	CATSRESSWSETQYF	TGTGCCACCAGCAGAGAGTCTAGCTGGTCGGAGACCCAGTACTTC
TRBV4-2	TRBD1	.	TRBJ1-2	CASSQEGRGSYYGYTF	TGTGCCAGCAGCCAAGAGGGCAGGGGGTCTTACTATGGCTACACCTTC
TRBV3-1/TRBV3-2	.	.	TRBJ1-1	CASSQEDTKNTEAFF	TGTGCCAGCAGCCAAGAAGACACAAAGAACACTGAAGCTTTCTTT
TRBV6-5	TRBD1	.	TRBJ1-2	CASSRGDRGDYGYTF	TGTGCCAGCAGTCGAGGGGACAGGGGGGACTATGGCTACACCTTC
TRBV19	.	.	TRBJ1-5	CASSIGAAGQPQHF	TGTGCCAGTAGTATTGGGGCAGCGGGACAGCCCCAGCATTTT
TRBV6-6	.	.	TRBJ2-1	CASSYGPGDFYNEQFF	TGTGCCAGCAGTTACGGGCCTGGGGACTTCTACAATGAGCAGTTCTTC
TRBV7-8	.	.	TRBJ2-7	CASSLVGGNEQYF	TGTGCCAGCAGCTTAGTAGGGGGAAACGAGCAGTACTTC
TRBV21-1	.	.	TRBJ1-1	CASSKLRPTEDTEAFF	TGTGCCAGCAGCAAGCTACGACCCACCGAGGACACTGAAGCTTTCTTT
TRBV5-6	TRBD1	.	TRBJ1-2	CASSPGTGGRRGYTF	TGTGCCAGCAGCCCCGGGACAGGGGGACGTAGGGGCTACACCTTC
TRBV18	TRBD1	few	TRBJ2-2	CASSPQLGGVGELFF	TGTGCCAGCTCACCCCAATTAGGGGGCGTCGGGGAGCTGTTTTTT
TRBV21-1	.	.	TRBJ2-7	CASSSRDNYEQYF	TGTGCCAGCAGCTCCCGGGACAATTACGAGCAGTACTTC
TRBV4-2	.	.	TRBJ2-7	CASSQVGDSSYEQYF	TGTGCCAGCAGCCAAGTTGGGGACTCATCCTACGAGCAGTACTTC
TRBV4-3	.	.	TRBJ2-3	CASSQDDGRRDTQYF	TGCGCCAGCAGCCAAGATGACGGGCGGAGGGATACGCAGTATTTT
TRBV6-5	TRBD2	.	TRBJ2-1	CASSRLAGLDEQFF	TGTGCCAGCAGCCGACTAGCGGGGCTCGATGAGCAGTTCTTC
TRBV19	.	.	TRBJ1-1	CASSIQVTNTEAFF	TGTGCCAGTAGTATACAGGTTACTAACACTGAAGCTTTCTTT
TRBV4-3	.	.	TRBJ1-2	CASSPDAGAWRGYTF	TGCGCCAGCAGCCCGGACGCGGGGGCTTGGAGAGGCTACACCTTC
TRBV19	TRBD1	.	TRBJ2-7	CATQNRGPYEQYF	TGTGCCACCCAAAACAGGGGGCCCTACGAGCAGTACTTC
TRBV3-1/TRBV3-2	.	.	TRBJ1-4	CASSRPGDEKLFF	TGTGCCAGCAGCCGCCCCGGGGATGAAAAACTGTTTTTT
TRBV5-3	TRBD2	.	TRBJ2-7	CARSSGEGQPRLVTYEQYF	TGTGCCAGAAGCTCGGGGGAGGGGCAGCCCCGTTTGGTTACCTACGAGCAGTACTTC
TRBV6-6	TRBD2	.	TRBJ2-7	CASRRTLNRASGNSEQYF	TGTGCCAGCAGACGAACCCTAAACCGGGCTAGCGGGAACAGCGAGCAGTACTTC
TRBV12-3/TRBV12-4	.	.	TRBJ2-1	CASSLRVNEQFF	TGTGCCAGCAGTCTCAGGGTTAATGAGCAGTTCTTC
TRBV10-3	.	.	TRBJ2-7	CAISNLGQGILHEQYF	TGTGCCATCAGCAACTTGGGGCAGGGGATTCTACACGAGCAGTACTTC
TRBV7-2	TRBD1	.	TRBJ1-1	CASSRDRNTEAFF	TGTGCCAGCAGCCGGGACAGGAACACTGAAGCTTTCTTT
TRBV3-1/TRBV3-2	.	.	TRBJ1-2	CASSPRQDYGYTF	TGTGCCAGCAGCCCTAGACAGGATTATGGCTACACCTTC
TRBV5-6	.	.	TRBJ1-2	CASSWFGTDLEGYTF	TGTGCCAGCAGCTGGTTCGGGACTGACCTTGAGGGCTACACCTTC
TRBV21-1	.	.	TRBJ1-2	CASSQSPLYGYTF	TGTGCCAGCAGCCAAAGTCCCCTATATGGCTACACCTTC
TRBV7-2	TRBD2	few	TRBJ2-1	CASSLGLAGAYNEQFF	TGTGCCAGCAGCTTGGGACTAGCGGGAGCGTACAATGAGCAGTTCTTC
TRBV15	TRBD1	once	TRBJ2-7	CATSRPTGNSYEQYF	TGTGCCACCAGCAGACCGACAGGGAACTCCTACGAGCAGTACTTC
TRBV7-8	TRBD2	.	TRBJ2-1	CASSLRPGTSGVLGLIQDEQFF	TGTGCCAGCAGCTTACGTCCCGGGACTAGCGGAGTCCTCGGGTTAATACAGGATGAGCAGTTCTTC
TRBV4-1	TRBD1	many	TRBJ2-1	CASSQVAGDRVYNEQFF	TGCGCCAGCAGCCAAGTGGCAGGGGACAGGGTCTACAATGAGCAGTTCTTC
TRBV6-5	TRBD1	.	TRBJ1-2	CASSGGGQGSGYTF	TGTGCCAGCTCTGGGGGGGGACAGGGTAGTGGCTACACCTTC
TRBV30	.	.	TRBJ2-3	CAWSVVEDTQYF	TGTGCCTGGAGTGTAGTAGAGGATACGCAGTATTTT
TRBV29-1	.	.	TRBJ2-1	CSASSGRNEQFF	TGCAGCGCCTCGTCAGGGCGCAATGAGCAGTTCTTC
TRBV25-1	.	few	TRBJ1-2	CASSSGQYGYTF	TGTGCCAGCAGTTCAGGACAGTATGGCTACACCTTC
TRBV5-1	TRBD1	.	TRBJ1-2	CASSLRTGSQFYGYTF	TGCGCCAGCAGTTTAAGGACAGGGAGCCAATTTTATGGCTACACCTTC
TRBV6-5	TRBD1	.	TRBJ1-1	CATWTGNRIEAFF	TGTGCCACCTGGACAGGGAATCGTATTGAAGCTTTCTTT
TRBV27	.	.	TRBJ1-1	CASSPRGSTEAFF	TGTGCCAGCAGTCCGCGGGGAAGCACTGAAGCTTTCTTT
TRBV30	.	few	TRBJ1-1	CAWSFTLSLRNRGTEAFF	TGTGCCTGGAGTTTTACCCTCTCCCTCAGAAATAGAGGGACTGAAGCTTTCTTT
TRBV5-1	.	.	TRBJ2-1	CASSPSGQRSYNEQFF	TGCGCCAGCAGCCCCTCCGGACAGCGCTCCTACAATGAGCAGTTCTTC
TRBV2	.	.	TRBJ1-2	CASSHKVGRSYSGYTF	TGTGCCAGCAGTCACAAGGTCGGCAGGTCATATTCAGGCTACACCTTC
TRBV27	TRBD1	.	TRBJ1-2	CASSYRTGVGYTF	TGTGCCAGCAGTTATCGGACAGGCGTGGGCTACACCTTC
TRBV5-4	TRBD2	once	TRBJ2-5	CASSLAGVETQYF	TGTGCCAGCAGCCTAGCGGGAGTCGAGACCCAGTACTTC
TRBV7-9	.	once	TRBJ1-1	CASSLDRVAEAFF	TGTGCCAGCAGCTTAGACAGGGTCGCTGAAGCTTTCTTT
TRBV18	TRBD2	.	TRBJ2-5	CASSVAGGIETQYF	TGTGCCAGCTCAGTAGCGGGAGGCATAGAGACCCAGTACTTC
TRBV5-1	.	.	TRBJ1-1	CASSLTPTASNTEAFF	TGCGCCAGCAGCCTCACCCCGACAGCCTCGAACACTGAAGCTTTCTTT
TRBV20-1	.	.	TRBJ1-2	CSASFRGWNGYTF	TGCAGTGCTAGTTTCAGGGGATGGAATGGCTACACCTTC